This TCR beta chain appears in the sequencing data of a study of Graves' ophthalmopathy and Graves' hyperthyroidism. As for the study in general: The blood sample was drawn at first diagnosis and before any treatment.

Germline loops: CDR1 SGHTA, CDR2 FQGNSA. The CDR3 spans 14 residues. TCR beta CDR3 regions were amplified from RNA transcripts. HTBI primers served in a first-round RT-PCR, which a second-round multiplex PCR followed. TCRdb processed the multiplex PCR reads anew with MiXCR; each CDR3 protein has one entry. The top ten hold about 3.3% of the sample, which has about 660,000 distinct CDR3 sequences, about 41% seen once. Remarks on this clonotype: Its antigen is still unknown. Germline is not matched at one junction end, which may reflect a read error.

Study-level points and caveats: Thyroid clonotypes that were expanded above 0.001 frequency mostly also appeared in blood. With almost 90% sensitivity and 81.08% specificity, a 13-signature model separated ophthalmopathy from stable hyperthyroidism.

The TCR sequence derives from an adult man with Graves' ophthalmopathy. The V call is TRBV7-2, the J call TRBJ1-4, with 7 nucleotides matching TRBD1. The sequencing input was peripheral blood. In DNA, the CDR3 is TGTGCCAGCAGCTCCTCTACAGGGGATGACAAACTGTTTTTT. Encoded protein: CASSSSTGDDKLFF.